This TCR beta chain derives from a study of CD8+CD57+ T cells in acquired aplastic anemia. For the study at large: Average DNA yield from sorted CD4+ and CD8+ cells was roughly 3.1 ug.

Of note for this clonotype: Its cognate antigen is unknown.

Whole-study findings and limits: Sharing between patients and controls was observed for twenty-nine CD8+ CDR3 sequences. A significant difference in CD8+ Simpson's diversity between patients and controls was not found.

Genomic DNA was employed as the template in profiling TCR beta VDJ and CDR3. TCRdb passed the reads through MiXCR, listing each CDR3 protein once. Counted here are about 180,000 distinct CDR3 sequences, under 50% occurring once; the ten biggest clones make up about 1.8%. Trimming pared 4 bases from V and 0 bases from J, leaving 9 bases between. The germline CDR1 and CDR2 sequences are SNHLY and FYNNEI. The CDR3 totals 14 residues. Patients selected for sequencing had displayed CD8+CD57+ cell expansion by flow cytometry. At the time of blood sampling, patients had not yet received any therapy. Sequenced input: sorted CD4+, CD8+, or CD8+CD57+ T cells (not recorded which) from PBMCs. The gene calls are TRBV2 and TRBJ1-2; D is undetermined. This TCR was recovered from a human donor with aplastic anemia. Written as DNA, the CDR3 is TGTGCCAGCAGTGGGGAACGTGCTAACTATGGCTACACCTTC. It is translated as CASSGERANYGYTF.